Listed below are T cell receptor beta chains from one sample, sequenced in a study of T cell responses to AZD1222 COVID-19 vaccine. The method was immunoSEQ multiplex PCR; TCRdb's version includes in-frame clones alone and lacks a portion of them. Here the sample spans roughly 120,000 clones, 93% being singletons. Sequences were derived from peripheral blood, sampled 28 days after the second AZD1222 dose. The source of these receptors is an adult who received the AZD1222 COVID-19 vaccine. CDR3s include the opening cysteine and the closing phenylalanine or tryptophan. D genes are given only for firm matches. Size values are once, few and many counts, or a class for expanded clones, and some rows have none.

NA TRBJ1-2 NA TRBV11-2 CASSLSTGNYGYTF TGTGCCAGCAGCTTATCAACAGGGAACTATGGCTACACCTTC
NA TRBJ2-1 NA TRBV11-3 CASSLTGAGGGNEQFF TGTGCCAGCAGCTTAACAGGGGCGGGCGGGGGCAATGAGCAGTTCTTC
TRBD2 TRBJ2-1 NA TRBV27 CASSLSLPSGRVNEQFF TGTGCCAGCAGTTTATCATTGCCTAGCGGGAGGGTTAATGAGCAGTTCTTC
TRBD2 TRBJ2-7 NA TRBV12-3/TRBV12-4 CATSGSSYEQYF TGTGCCACTAGCGGAAGCTCCTACGAGCAGTACTTC
NA TRBJ1-6 NA TRBV24-1 CATSDTPGGRQLYNSPLHF TGTGCCACCAGTGATACCCCGGGAGGACGACAGCTATATAATTCACCCCTCCACTTT
NA TRBJ2-1 NA TRBV3-1/TRBV3-2 CASRRSGTDYNEQFF TGTGCCAGCAGACGGTCCGGGACCGATTACAATGAGCAGTTCTTC
TRBD1 TRBJ1-2 NA TRBV6-2/TRBV6-3 CASSYQGDYGYTF TGTGCCAGCAGTTACCAGGGGGACTATGGCTACACCTTC
NA TRBJ1-2 NA TRBV9 CASSVMGQDHYGYTF TGTGCCAGCAGCGTAATGGGCCAGGACCACTATGGCTACACCTTC
NA TRBJ2-3 NA TRBV19 CASSGQRNTQYF TGTGCCAGTAGCGGACAACGAAATACGCAGTATTTT
TRBD1 TRBJ2-7 NA TRBV6-6 CASSYPWGQSSGQYF TGTGCCAGCAGTTACCCCTGGGGACAGAGCTCCGGGCAGTACTTC
NA TRBJ1-6 NA TRBV18 CASSPTGESSYNSPLHF TGTGCCAGCTCACCTACAGGAGAAAGCTCCTATAATTCACCCCTCCACTTT
NA TRBJ1-5 NA TRBV6-5 CASSFQKVGQPQHF TGTGCCAGCAGCTTCCAGAAGGTTGGTCAGCCCCAGCATTTT
NA TRBJ1-5 few TRBV7-2 CASSLVGGEPQHF TGTGCCAGCAGCTTAGTCGGGGGGGAGCCCCAGCATTTT
NA TRBJ1-6 once TRBV4-3 CASSQDLPGSSYNSPLHF TGCGCCAGCAGCCAAGATCTCCCGGGGAGCTCCTATAATTCACCCCTCCACTTT
NA TRBJ2-3 NA TRBV29-1 CSVGGAMTTDTQYF TGCAGCGTTGGCGGAGCAATGACCACAGATACGCAGTATTTT
TRBD1 TRBJ1-1 once TRBV25-1 CASSFRQGNTEAFF TGTGCCAGCAGCTTTCGACAGGGGAACACTGAAGCTTTCTTT
TRBD1 TRBJ2-7 NA TRBV11-1 CASSLFRGTYEQYF TGTGCCAGCAGCCTTTTCAGGGGGACCTACGAGCAGTACTTC
NA TRBJ1-1 NA TRBV10-2 CASRAVLNTEAFF TGCGCCAGCAGGGCAGTTCTTAACACTGAAGCTTTCTTT
TRBD1 TRBJ2-3 NA TRBV6-4 CASSGPGQGVDTQYF TGTGCCAGCAGTGGTCCGGGACAGGGGGTAGATACGCAGTATTTT
TRBD2 TRBJ2-7 NA TRBV7-8 CASSRGTSGSSAYEQYF TGTGCCAGCAGCAGAGGGACTAGCGGGAGTTCTGCCTACGAGCAGTACTTC
TRBD2 TRBJ2-1 NA TRBV6-2/TRBV6-3 CASSYSPTSGLYNEQFF TGTGCCAGCAGTTACTCCCCGACTAGCGGTTTATACAATGAGCAGTTCTTC
NA TRBJ2-3 NA TRBV18 CASSTRSQALTDTQYF TGTGCCAGCTCGACAAGATCACAGGCCCTCACAGATACGCAGTATTTT
NA TRBJ2-1 NA TRBV6-6 CASSGYWPVNNEQFF TGTGCCAGCAGTGGATACTGGCCGGTAAACAATGAGCAGTTCTTC
NA TRBJ1-1 NA TRBV13 CASSLVRGPAFF TGTGCCAGCAGCTTAGTCCGGGGGCCAGCTTTCTTT
TRBD2 TRBJ2-1 NA TRBV3-1/TRBV3-2 CASSQDAGGHNEQFF TGTGCCAGCAGCCAGGACGCGGGGGGGCACAATGAGCAGTTCTTC
NA TRBJ1-2 NA TRBV4-1 CASSQEPNYGYTF TGCGCCAGCAGCCAAGAGCCGAACTATGGCTACACCTTC
NA TRBJ1-3 NA TRBV7-2 CASSLGVTGSSIYF TGTGCCAGCAGCTTAGGGGTTACAGGGTCCTCCATATATTTT
NA TRBJ2-3 NA TRBV12-3/TRBV12-4 CASSFTDTQYF TGTGCCAGCAGCTTCACAGATACGCAGTATTTT
NA TRBJ1-2 NA TRBV2 CASSEAQGGGYTF TGTGCCAGCAGTGAAGCACAGGGAGGTGGCTACACCTTC
NA TRBJ2-7 NA TRBV28 CASSLQGFYEQYF TGTGCCAGCAGTTTACAGGGTTTCTACGAGCAGTACTTC
TRBD2 TRBJ2-4 NA TRBV6-5 CASRTSGGFRNIQYF TGTGCCAGCAGGACTAGCGGGGGATTTCGCAACATTCAGTACTTC
NA TRBJ2-2 NA TRBV12-3/TRBV12-4 CASSSTGELFF TGTGCCAGCAGTTCCACCGGGGAGCTGTTTTTT
NA TRBJ2-1 NA TRBV5-4 CASSSPKVRDEQFF TGTGCCAGCAGCTCGCCTAAAGTACGCGATGAGCAGTTCTTC
TRBD1 TRBJ2-7 NA TRBV18 CASKPGQGRDEQYF TGTGCCAGCAAACCGGGACAGGGGAGGGACGAGCAGTACTTC
NA TRBJ1-4 NA TRBV6-5 CASSYGATNEKLFF TGTGCCAGCAGTTACGGTGCAACTAATGAAAAACTGTTTTTT
NA TRBJ1-4 NA TRBV7-8 CASSLTINEKLFF TGTGCCAGCAGCTTAACGATTAATGAAAAACTGTTTTTT
NA TRBJ1-3 NA TRBV7-8 CASIHGGPKLGNTIYF TGTGCCAGCATTCACGGGGGGCCTAAGCTGGGAAACACCATATATTTT
NA TRBJ2-2 NA TRBV5-1 CASSLLSIPGELFF TGCGCCAGCAGCTTGTTGTCAATCCCGGGGGAGCTGTTTTTT
NA TRBJ1-1 once TRBV5-6 CASSLVGSGTEAFF TGTGCCAGCAGCCTAGTAGGGTCTGGCACTGAAGCTTTCTTT
NA TRBJ1-1 NA TRBV4-2 CASSQVRSGTEAFF TGTGCCAGCAGCCAAGTTAGGTCGGGGACTGAAGCTTTCTTT
TRBD2 TRBJ2-3 NA TRBV9 CASSVASGRGDTQYF TGTGCCAGCAGCGTAGCTAGCGGGAGGGGAGATACGCAGTATTTT
NA TRBJ2-2 NA TRBV2 CASSEGYTGELFF TGTGCCAGCAGTGAAGGTTACACCGGGGAGCTGTTTTTT
NA TRBJ2-2 NA TRBV27 CASSSSNTGELFF TGTGCCAGCAGTTCCTCGAACACCGGGGAGCTGTTTTTT
NA TRBJ1-6 NA TRBV6-1 CASSEVTDPNSPLHF TGTGCCAGCAGTGAGGTGACAGACCCAAATTCACCCCTCCACTTT
NA TRBJ2-7 NA TRBV6-5 CASRKLHSYEQYF TGTGCCAGCAGAAAATTACACTCCTACGAGCAGTACTTC
NA TRBJ2-3 once TRBV29-1 CSVDRGTDTQYF TGCAGCGTTGACAGGGGCACAGATACGCAGTATTTT
TRBD1 TRBJ1-1 NA TRBV6-2/TRBV6-3 CASSPAPDRGSAFF TGTGCCAGCAGCCCCGCACCCGACAGGGGATCTGCTTTCTTT
NA TRBJ2-1 NA TRBV7-2 CASSWLKGSYNEQFF TGTGCCAGCAGCTGGCTTAAAGGGTCCTACAATGAGCAGTTCTTC
TRBD1 TRBJ2-1 NA TRBV5-4 CASSTDRGNEQFF TGTGCCAGCAGCACGGACAGGGGCAATGAGCAGTTCTTC
TRBD1 TRBJ1-1 NA TRBV5-1 CASSADRGNTEAFF TGCGCCAGCAGCGCGGACAGGGGGAACACTGAAGCTTTCTTT
TRBD2 TRBJ2-7 NA TRBV7-2 CASSLGTSGGFEQYF TGTGCCAGCAGCTTAGGGACTAGCGGGGGGTTCGAGCAGTACTTC
NA TRBJ1-5 NA TRBV7-2 CASSLDSLANQPQHF TGTGCCAGCAGCTTGGACAGCTTAGCCAATCAGCCCCAGCATTTT
NA TRBJ1-5 NA TRBV19 CASSTLGTQGQPQHF TGTGCCAGTAGCACCTTGGGGACCCAGGGACAGCCCCAGCATTTT
NA TRBJ2-7 NA TRBV19 CASSDSSSYEQYF TGTGCCAGCTCGGACAGTAGCTCCTACGAGCAGTACTTC
NA TRBJ2-7 NA TRBV27 CASSLSVLSSYEQYF TGTGCCAGCAGTTTATCGGTATTGAGCTCCTACGAGCAGTACTTC
NA TRBJ1-2 once TRBV6-5 CASGQNYGYTF TGTGCCAGCGGGCAGAACTATGGCTACACCTTC
NA TRBJ2-4 NA TRBV4-1 CASSQDENLAGVKNIQYF TGCGCCAGCAGCCAAGACGAGAACCTAGCCGGCGTCAAAAACATTCAGTACTTC
TRBD1 TRBJ1-3 NA TRBV5-1 CASSLVDTGGSGNTIYF TGCGCCAGCAGCTTGGTCGATACAGGGGGCTCTGGAAACACCATATATTTT